These 7 T cell receptor beta chains came from one sample sequenced in a study of CD8 T cells in Susac syndrome. Random hexamers were used to reverse transcribe an amount of roughly 0.5 to 1 ug RNA. MiXCR, run by TCRdb on the immunoSEQ multiplex PCR reads, gives a single entry per CDR3 protein. The data show about 210,000 distinct CDR3 sequences, 95% seen once. Sequencing used CD4+ T cells from PBMCs. The receptors here all came from a human donor with multiple sclerosis.

The genes are TRBV15 and TRBJ1-5; D gene ambiguous. The CDR3 is made up of 16 amino acids. The germline gives CDR1 LNHNV, CDR2 YYDKDF (reference sequence). Trimming cost V 3 bases and J 2 bases, with 14 bases left between them. CDR3 nucleotide sequence: TGTGCCACCAGCAGCAAGTCGGGGTTGGGCAATCAGCCCCAGCATTTT. This encodes CATSSKSGLGNQPQHF.

This clonotype was recorded only once. The chain uses TRBV3-1 and TRBJ2-2; D not resolved. CDR3 size: 16 residues. Germline V gives CDR1 LGHDT, CDR2 YNNKEL (reference sequence). V was cut by 4 bases and J by 1 base, with 13 bases left in between. As DNA, the CDR3 is TGTGCCAGCAGCCCCAAGTGGCCAGAGAACACCGGGGAGCTGTTTTTT. As protein: CASSPKWPENTGELFF.

J is TRBJ2-2 and V is TRBV2; 8 bases line up with TRBD1. J gave up 2 bases and V 5 bases, and 10 bases lay outside the gene matches. The CDR3 is 17 amino acids. The germline CDR1 and CDR2 sequences are SNHLY and FYNNEI. CDR3 sequence (DNA): TGTGCCAGCAGTCCTCAGAGGACAGGGAGAAACACCGGGGAGCTGTTTTTT. Translated: CASSPQRTGRNTGELFF.

The chain carries TRBV4-2 and TRBJ2-3, with 12 nucleotides matching TRBD2. The CDR3 is made up of 16 amino acids. The germline V gene encodes CDR1 LGHNA and CDR2 YNFKEQ. The V gene end was trimmed by 0 bases and the J gene end by 3 bases; junction bases not matched to a gene: 1. The CDR3 here is CASSQDLAGGTDTQYF. The CDR3 nucleotides read TGTGCCAGCAGCCAAGATCTAGCGGGGGGGACAGATACGCAGTATTTT.

The chain combines TRBV30 with TRBJ2-7, with 10 bases identical to TRBD2. Germline V gives CDR1 GTSNPN, CDR2 SVGIG (reference sequence). This CDR3 contains 16 residues. V was clipped by 2 bases and J by 1 base; unmatched bases: 8. The CDR3 region is CAWSLGLAGASYEQYF. CDR3 nucleotide sequence: TGTGCCTGGAGTTTGGGGCTAGCGGGAGCTTCCTACGAGCAGTACTTC.

V usage is TRBV29-1 and J usage is TRBJ2-7; tentatively, D is TRBD2 (6 bases). The CDR3 totals 13 residues. V was cut by 2 bases and J by 2 bases, with 10 bases left in between. Germline assignment: CDR1 SQVTM and CDR2 ANQGSEA. CDR3 sequence (DNA): TGCAGCGTTGAAATAGCGGTAACCTACGAGCAGTACTTC. Translation: CSVEIAVTYEQYF.

In its sample, this clonotype was seen a few times. This chain links TRBV30 with TRBJ2-5, with D maybe TRBD1 (5 bases). Germline CDR1 and CDR2: GTSNPN and SVGIG (reference sequence). V lost 8 bases, J lost 5 bases, and 18 bases lay in between. The CDR3 contains 13 residues. CDR3 protein: CALRAAPGETQYF. CDR3 DNA sequence: TGTGCCCTGCGCGCTGCCCCAGGGGAGACCCAGTACTTC.